What follows are 17 T cell receptor beta chains derived from one specimen sequenced in a study of post-analysis software for immune sequencing data. The authors incorporated unique molecular identifiers into the TCR beta cDNA libraries. One entry per CDR3 protein results from TCRdb running MiXCR on the PCR reads. The sample carries approximately 660,000 distinct CDR3 sequences, roughly three fifths recorded once. What these receptors recognize is not known. General study results and limits: Patients had higher frequencies than controls of about 5 TRBV segments, including TRBV5-6, TRBV5-1 and TRBV20-1.

The sequencing sample was made of blood. The receptors were gathered from a girl aged 2 to 10 with multiple sclerosis.

The V call is TRBV10-3, the J call TRBJ1-1; no clear D. Trimming stripped 3 bases from V and 7 bases from J, with 15 bases between. The CDR3 sequence is 14 residues long. Per germline, CDR1 ENHRY and CDR2 SYGVKD. CDR3 amino acids: CAISERATEGEAFF. The CDR3 DNA is TGTGCCATCAGTGAACGGGCCACCGAAGGTGAAGCTTTCTTT.

The J gene is TRBJ2-6, the V gene TRBV2; unclear D gene. The CDR3 runs 14 residues. Per the germline V gene, CDR1 is SNHLY and CDR2 is FYNNEI. Trimming took off 2 bases at V and 3 bases at J, with 5 bases between the two ends. This CDR3 reads CASSELRGANVLTF. The CDR3, as DNA: TGTGCCAGCAGTGAACTACGTGGGGCCAACGTCCTGACTTTC.

The genes are TRBV29-1 and TRBJ1-5, with 7 nucleotides matching TRBD1. V lost 6 bases and J lost 2; bases outside the gene matches: 7. CDR3 length: 14 residues. The germline V gene has CDR1 SQVTM and CDR2 ANQGSEA. The CDR3 loop reads CSVPTGLGNQPQHF. DNA for the CDR3: TGCAGCGTGCCGACAGGGCTAGGCAATCAGCCCCAGCATTTT.

The J gene is TRBJ2-3, the V gene TRBV29-1; D is unresolved. Germline V lookup: CDR1 SQVTM, CDR2 ANQGSEA. Between the trimmed V and J ends, which lost 4 bases and 5 bases, there was a span of 16 bases. The CDR3 consists of 14 residues. DNA for the CDR3: TGCAGCGTTGTAAGCTTCGTCCTGGGAGATACGCAGTATTTT. It yields the protein CSVVSFVLGDTQYF.

This chain connects TRBV7-6 to TRBJ2-7; 8 positions match TRBD2. The trim removed 7 bases at V and 5 bases at J, leaving 7 bases unmatched. The CDR3 contains 13 residues. Germline CDR1 reads SGHVS; CDR2 reads FNYEAQ. The CDR3 DNA is TGTGCCAGCACCCCGGCGGGAGGCAACGAGCAGTACTTC. Translated, it gives CASTPAGGNEQYF. Based on the CDR3 plus reference TRBV7-6 and TRBJ2-7, the full variable domain is GAGVSQSPRYKVTKRGQDVALRCDPISGHVSLYWYRQALGQGPEFLTYFNYEAQQDKSGLPNDRFSAERPEGSISTLTIQRTEQRDSAMYRCASTPAGGNEQYFGPGTRLTVT.

V usage is TRBV10-3 and J usage is TRBJ2-7; the D call may be TRBD1 or TRBD2 (5 bases each). The CDR3 has 15 residues. CDR1 and CDR2 from the germline V gene are ENHRY and SYGVKD. V lost 7 bases to trimming and J lost 4 bases, with 20 bases between them. CDR3 residues: CAITSTRDGAYEQYF. DNA for the CDR3: TGTGCCATCACTTCAACCCGGGACGGAGCTTACGAGCAGTACTTC.

The gene calls are TRBV25-1 and TRBJ2-7; 7 bases map to TRBD1. This CDR3 region has 16 residues. Germline CDR1 reads MGHDK; CDR2 reads SYGVNS. V was clipped by 3 bases and J by 0 bases; unmatched bases: 8. In DNA, the CDR3 is TGTGCCAGCAGTGACTTACCGGGACAGAGCTCCTACGAGCAGTACTTC. This codes for CASSDLPGQSSYEQYF.

This rearrangement joins TRBV24-1 to TRBJ2-5; 7 nucleotides match TRBD1. Gene TRBJ2-7 matches the end of the DNA better, so the J call may be wrong. Germline loops: CDR1 KGHDR, CDR2 SFDVKD. This CDR3 contains 12 residues. Here the CDR3 reads CATSVTGDEQYF. CDR3 nucleotides: TGTGCCACCAGCGTAACAGGGGACGAGCAGTACTTC.

This clonotype was counted only a few times. The rearrangement links TRBV5-1 to TRBJ1-2; TRBD1 is a possible D gene (5 bases). Germline CDR1 and CDR2: SGHRS and YFSETQ. CDR3 length: 16 residues. The V end lost 0 bases, the J end lost 1 base, and 13 bases lay between the germline ends. The CDR3 loop is CASSLDSGGGNYGYTF. As DNA, the CDR3 is TGCGCCAGCAGCTTGGATTCCGGTGGGGGTAACTATGGCTACACCTTC. The full variable domain, rest sourced from reference TRBV5-1 and TRBJ1-2, is KAGVTQTPRYLIKTRGQQVTLSCSPISGHRSVSWYQQTPGQGLQFLFEYFSETQRNKGNFPGRFSGRQFSNSRSEMNVSTLELGDSALYLCASSLDSGGGNYGYTFGSGTRLTVV.

This clonotype was counted a few times. This sequence joins TRBV10-3 and TRBJ2-1; D uncertain. The CDR3 extends over 14 amino acids. Trimming pared 6 bases from V and 6 bases from J, leaving 15 bases between. Germline loops: CDR1 ENHRY, CDR2 SYGVKD. CDR3 residues: CAIRTSGPRNEQFF. The CDR3 nucleotides read TGTGCCATCAGGACCAGTGGGCCTCGCAATGAGCAGTTCTTC.

This clonotype showed up just a few times. J is TRBJ2-3 and V is TRBV20-1; 7 bases map to TRBD2. The germline V gene encodes CDR1 DFQATT and CDR2 SNEGSKA (reference sequence). Trimming removed 0 bases from V and 2 bases from J; junction bases left unmatched: 5. This CDR3 has 15 residues. The CDR3 sequence is CSARDAGDHTDTQYF. The CDR3 region has the DNA TGCAGTGCTAGAGACGCGGGGGACCACACAGATACGCAGTATTTT.

This chain joins TRBV11-2 and TRBJ1-6; tentative D call: TRBD1 (5 bases). From germline, CDR1 is SGHAT and CDR2 FQNNGV. The CDR3 has 14 residues. V shed 1 base and J shed 5 bases, with 6 bases lying between them. The CDR3 DNA is TGTGCCAGCAGCTTAGTCAGGGATAATTCACCCCTCCACTTT. Translated: CASSLVRDNSPLHF.

The chain employs TRBV7-2 and TRBJ2-3; no clear D gene. The CDR3 loop spans 15 amino acids. CDR1 is SGHTA and CDR2 is FQGNSA in the germline V gene. Deletions cut 5 bases from V and 0 bases from J, with 12 bases between. For the CDR3, the DNA is TGTGCCAGCAGCGTCGGTACTGCTAGCACAGATACGCAGTATTTT. Its protein product is CASSVGTASTDTQYF.

The chain carries TRBV3-1 and TRBJ2-5; 7 nucleotides match TRBD2. The end of the DNA fits TRBJ2-7 better, so the J call may be wrong. CDR1 is LGHDT, CDR2 YNNKEL, per germline (reference sequence). The CDR3 runs to 15 residues. In nucleotides, the CDR3 is TGTGCCAGCAGCCAAAGGCTAGCGGTTTCCTACGAGCAGTACTTC. It encodes CASSQRLAVSYEQYF.

This rearrangement joins TRBV5-1 to TRBJ2-5, with D unclear. TRBJ2-7 explains the end of the DNA better; the J call may be wrong. The length of the CDR3 is 13 residues. Germline lookup yields CDR1 SGHRS and CDR2 YFSETQ. CDR3 protein: CASSLSIRYEQYF. CDR3 nucleotide sequence: TGCGCCAGCAGCTTGAGCATCAGATACGAGCAGTACTTC.

Comment on this clonotype: Its ends do not fully match the called genes, so a read error is possible. This chain links TRBV29-1 with TRBJ2-7, with D hard to call. CDR3 size: 11 residues. Germline V lookup: CDR1 SQVTM, CDR2 ANQGSEA. CDR3 loop: CSAEDAYEQYF. The CDR3 nucleotides are TGCAGCGCTGAAGATGCCTACGAGCAGTACTTC.

V and J are TRBV10-3 and TRBJ2-1; D is unresolved. Germline assignment: CDR1 ENHRY and CDR2 SYGVKD. Trimming shortened V by 3 bases and J by 2 bases, and 11 bases separated the two germline ends. This CDR3 has 15 amino acids. The CDR3 reads CAISESSGPYNEQFF. In nucleotides, the CDR3 is TGTGCCATCAGTGAATCATCTGGGCCCTACAATGAGCAGTTCTTC.